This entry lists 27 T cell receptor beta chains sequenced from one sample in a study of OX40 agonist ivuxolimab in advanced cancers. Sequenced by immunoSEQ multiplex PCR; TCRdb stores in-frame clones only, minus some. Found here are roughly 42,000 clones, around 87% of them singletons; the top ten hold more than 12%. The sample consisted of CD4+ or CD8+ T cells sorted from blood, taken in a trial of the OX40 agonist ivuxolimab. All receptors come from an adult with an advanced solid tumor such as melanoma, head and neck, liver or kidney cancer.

The CDR3 DNA reads as TGTGCCATCAGTGACGCGGGAGTTCTCACAGATACGCAGTATTTT. It codes for CAISDAGVLTDTQYF. This chain uses TRBV10-3 with TRBJ2-3, with 7 bases matching TRBD2. Germline-derived CDR1 and CDR2 are ENHRY and SYGVKD. This CDR3 is 15 amino acids long. V lost 3 bases and J lost 2; bases outside the gene matches: 5.

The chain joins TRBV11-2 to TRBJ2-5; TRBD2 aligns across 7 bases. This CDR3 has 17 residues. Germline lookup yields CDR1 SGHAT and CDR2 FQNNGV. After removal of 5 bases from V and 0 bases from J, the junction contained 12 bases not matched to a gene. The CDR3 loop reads CASSPGILAVYQETQYF. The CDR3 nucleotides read TGTGCCAGCAGCCCCGGGATTCTAGCGGTGTACCAAGAGACCCAGTACTTC.

CDR3 coding DNA: TGCGCCAGCAGTCAGGGGTCCTACAATGAGCAGTTCTTC. Amino acids: CASSQGSYNEQFF. V usage is TRBV5-1 and J usage is TRBJ2-1; weak D call: TRBD1 (6 bases). Germline V CDR1 and CDR2: SGHRS, YFSETQ. The CDR3 has 13 residues. Trimming took 5 bases from V and 1 from J, leaving 7 bases between them.

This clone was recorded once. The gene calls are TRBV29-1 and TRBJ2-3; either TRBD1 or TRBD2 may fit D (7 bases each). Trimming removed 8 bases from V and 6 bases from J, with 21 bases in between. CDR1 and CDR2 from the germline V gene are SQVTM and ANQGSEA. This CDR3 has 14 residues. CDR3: CSKTGGQNRDTQYF. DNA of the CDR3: TGCAGCAAAACGGGGGGACAGAATCGGGATACGCAGTATTTT.

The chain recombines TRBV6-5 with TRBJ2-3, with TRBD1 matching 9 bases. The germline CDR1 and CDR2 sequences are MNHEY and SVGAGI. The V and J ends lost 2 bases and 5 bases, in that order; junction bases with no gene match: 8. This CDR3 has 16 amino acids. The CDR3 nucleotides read TGTGCCAGCAGTTACCACCCTGGGACAGGGAAAGATACGCAGTATTTT. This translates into CASSYHPGTGKDTQYF.

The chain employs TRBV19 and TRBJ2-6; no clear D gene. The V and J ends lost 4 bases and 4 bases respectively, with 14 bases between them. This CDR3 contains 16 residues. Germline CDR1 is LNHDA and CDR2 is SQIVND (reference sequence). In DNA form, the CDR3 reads TGTGCCAGTAGTACCTTCACCGGGTTCGGGGCCAACGTCCTGACTTTC. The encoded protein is CASSTFTGFGANVLTF.

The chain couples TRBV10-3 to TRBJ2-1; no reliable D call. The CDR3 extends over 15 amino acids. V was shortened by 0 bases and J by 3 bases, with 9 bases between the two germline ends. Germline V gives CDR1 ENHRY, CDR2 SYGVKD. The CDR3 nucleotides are TGTGCCATCAGTGAGTCGCTAGATTACTACAATGAGCAGTTCTTC. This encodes CAISESLDYYNEQFF.

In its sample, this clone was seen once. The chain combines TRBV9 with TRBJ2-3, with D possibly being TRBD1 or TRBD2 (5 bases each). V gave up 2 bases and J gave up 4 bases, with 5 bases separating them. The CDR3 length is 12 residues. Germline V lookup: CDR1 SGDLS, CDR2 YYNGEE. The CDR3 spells CASSVGADTQYF. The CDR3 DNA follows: TGTGCCAGCAGCGTGGGGGCAGATACGCAGTATTTT. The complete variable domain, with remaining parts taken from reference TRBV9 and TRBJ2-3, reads DSGVTQTPKHLITATGQRVTLRCSPRSGDLSVYWYQQSLDQGLQFLIQYYNGEERAKGNILERFSAQQFPDLHSELNLSSLELGDSALYFCASSVGADTQYFGPGTRLTVL.

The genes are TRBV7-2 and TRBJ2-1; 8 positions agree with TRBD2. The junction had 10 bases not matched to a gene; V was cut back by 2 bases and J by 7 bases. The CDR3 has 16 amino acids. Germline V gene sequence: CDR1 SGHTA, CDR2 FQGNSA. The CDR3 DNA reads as TGTGCCAGCAGCTTATCTTCGCTAGCGGGTGTTAATGAGCAGTTCTTC. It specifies CASSLSSLAGVNEQFF.

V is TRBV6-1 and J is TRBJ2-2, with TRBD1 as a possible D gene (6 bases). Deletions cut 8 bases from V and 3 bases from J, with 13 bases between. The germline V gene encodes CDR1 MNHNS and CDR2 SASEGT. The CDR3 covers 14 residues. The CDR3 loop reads CASVIQGYTGELFF. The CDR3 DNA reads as TGTGCCAGCGTAATACAGGGCTACACCGGGGAGCTGTTTTTT.

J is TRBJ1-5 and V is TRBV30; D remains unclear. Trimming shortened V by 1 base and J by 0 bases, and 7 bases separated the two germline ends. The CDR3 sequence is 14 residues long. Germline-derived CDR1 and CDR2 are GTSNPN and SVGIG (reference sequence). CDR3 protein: CAWSEGVSNQPQHF. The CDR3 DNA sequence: TGTGCCTGGAGTGAAGGAGTTAGCAATCAGCCCCAGCATTTT. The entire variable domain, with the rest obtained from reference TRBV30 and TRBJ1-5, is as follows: SQTIHQWPATLVQPVGSPLSLECTVEGTSNPNLYWYRQAAGRGLQLLFYSVGIGQISSEVPQNLSASRPQDRQFILSSKKLLLSDSGFYLCAWSEGVSNQPQHFGDGTRLSIL.

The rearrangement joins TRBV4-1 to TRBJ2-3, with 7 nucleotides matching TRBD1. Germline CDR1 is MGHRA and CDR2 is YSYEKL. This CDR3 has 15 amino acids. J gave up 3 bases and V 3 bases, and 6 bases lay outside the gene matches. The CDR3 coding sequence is TGCGCCAGCAGCCAGGGACAGCGAGGGACAGATACGCAGTATTTT. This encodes CASSQGQRGTDTQYF.

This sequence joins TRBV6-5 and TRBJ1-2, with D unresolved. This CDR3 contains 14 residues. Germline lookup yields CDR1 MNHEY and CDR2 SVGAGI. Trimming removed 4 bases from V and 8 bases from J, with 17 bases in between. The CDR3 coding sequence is TGTGCCAGCAGTTTAGAGGGCTCCCTCACAGGCTACACCTTC. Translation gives CASSLEGSLTGYTF.

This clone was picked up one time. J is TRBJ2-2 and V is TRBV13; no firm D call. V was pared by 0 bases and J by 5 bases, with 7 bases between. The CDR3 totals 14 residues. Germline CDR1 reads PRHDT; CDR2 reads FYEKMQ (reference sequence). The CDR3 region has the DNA TGTGCCAGCAGCTTAGGCCGAGGAACCGGGGAGCTGTTTTTT. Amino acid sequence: CASSLGRGTGELFF.

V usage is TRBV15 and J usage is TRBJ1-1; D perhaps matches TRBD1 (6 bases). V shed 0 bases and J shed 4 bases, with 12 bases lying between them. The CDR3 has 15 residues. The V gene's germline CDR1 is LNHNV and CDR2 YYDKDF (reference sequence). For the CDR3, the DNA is TGTGCCACCAGCAGAGACAGGGGCGGTACCACTGAAGCTTTCTTT. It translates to CATSRDRGGTTEAFF.

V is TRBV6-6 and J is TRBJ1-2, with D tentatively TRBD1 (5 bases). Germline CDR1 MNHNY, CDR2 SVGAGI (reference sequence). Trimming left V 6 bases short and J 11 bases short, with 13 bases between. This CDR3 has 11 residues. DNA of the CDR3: TGTGCCAGCAGCCCCGGGACTTGGTACACCTTC. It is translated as CASSPGTWYTF.

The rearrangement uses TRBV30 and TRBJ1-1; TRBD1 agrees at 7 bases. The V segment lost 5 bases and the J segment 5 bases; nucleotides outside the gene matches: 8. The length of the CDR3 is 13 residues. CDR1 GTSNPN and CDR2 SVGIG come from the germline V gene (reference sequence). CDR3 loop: CAWSIQGGTEAFF. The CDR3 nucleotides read TGTGCCTGGTCTATTCAGGGGGGTACTGAAGCTTTCTTT.

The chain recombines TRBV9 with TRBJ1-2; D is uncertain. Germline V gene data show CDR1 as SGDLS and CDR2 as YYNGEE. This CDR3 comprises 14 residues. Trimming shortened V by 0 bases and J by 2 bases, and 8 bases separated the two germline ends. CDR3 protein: CASSVVGNNYGYTF. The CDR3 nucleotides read TGTGCCAGCAGCGTAGTCGGAAACAACTATGGCTACACCTTC.

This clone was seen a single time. The CDR3 bases are TGCGCCAGCCATAGTCATGAGTACGAGCAGTACTTC. Its translation: CASHSHEYEQYF. The chain is built from TRBV23-1 and TRBJ2-7; unclear D gene. TRBV23-1 is given ORF status, its function remaining uncertain. V lost 8 bases, J lost 4 bases, and 12 bases lay in between. This CDR3 is 12 amino acids long.

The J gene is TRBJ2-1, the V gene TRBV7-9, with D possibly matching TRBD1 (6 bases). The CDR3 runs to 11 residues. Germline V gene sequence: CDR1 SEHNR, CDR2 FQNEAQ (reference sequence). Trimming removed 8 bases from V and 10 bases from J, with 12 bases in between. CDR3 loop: CASVWGREQFF. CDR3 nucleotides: TGTGCCAGCGTCTGGGGGCGGGAGCAGTTCTTC.

For the CDR3, the DNA is TGTGCCAGCAGCTTAAACACCCTGGGACAGGCCTATGGCTACACCTTC. It translates to CASSLNTLGQAYGYTF. V and J are TRBV11-2 and TRBJ1-2; 8 bases map to TRBD1. The CDR3 runs 16 residues. In germline, CDR1 is SGHAT, CDR2 FQNNGV. The V and J ends lost 2 bases and 4 bases, in that order; junction bases with no gene match: 9.

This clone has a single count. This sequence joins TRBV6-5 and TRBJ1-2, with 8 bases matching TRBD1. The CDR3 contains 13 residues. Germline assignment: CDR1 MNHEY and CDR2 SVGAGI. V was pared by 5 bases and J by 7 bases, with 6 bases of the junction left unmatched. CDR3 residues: CASSLTDRAGYTF. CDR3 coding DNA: TGTGCCAGCAGTCTCACGGACAGGGCTGGCTACACCTTC.

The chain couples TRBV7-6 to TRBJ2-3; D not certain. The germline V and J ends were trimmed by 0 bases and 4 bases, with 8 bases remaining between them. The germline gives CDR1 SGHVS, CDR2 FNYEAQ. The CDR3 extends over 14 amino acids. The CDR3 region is CASSLARGPDTQYF. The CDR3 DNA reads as TGTGCCAGCAGCTTAGCTCGAGGACCAGATACGCAGTATTTT.

Here the CDR3 reads CASSPRSDGDIQYF. In DNA, the CDR3 is TGTGCCAGCAGCCCGCGCTCGGACGGGGACATTCAGTACTTC. V gene TRBV6-5 combines with J gene TRBJ2-4; possible D gene TRBD2, 5 bases. This CDR3 spans 14 amino acids. V was clipped by 6 bases and J by 8 bases, with 17 bases between them. CDR1 is MNHEY and CDR2 is SVGAGI in the germline V gene.

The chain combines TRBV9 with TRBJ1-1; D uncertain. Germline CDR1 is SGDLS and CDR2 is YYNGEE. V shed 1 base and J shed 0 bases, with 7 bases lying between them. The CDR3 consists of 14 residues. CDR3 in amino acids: CASSVLELNTEAFF. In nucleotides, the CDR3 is TGTGCCAGCAGCGTACTCGAATTGAACACTGAAGCTTTCTTT.

Written as DNA, the CDR3 is TGTGCCAGCAGTCCCCTTTTCGAGGGGGTATATGAAAAACTGTTTTTT. Protein product: CASSPLFEGVYEKLFF. The V call is TRBV28, the J call TRBJ1-4, with TRBD1 as a possible D gene (6 bases). This CDR3 spans 16 amino acids. V lost 5 bases to trimming and J lost 6 bases, with 19 bases between them. Germline CDR1 reads MDHEN; CDR2 reads SYDVKM.

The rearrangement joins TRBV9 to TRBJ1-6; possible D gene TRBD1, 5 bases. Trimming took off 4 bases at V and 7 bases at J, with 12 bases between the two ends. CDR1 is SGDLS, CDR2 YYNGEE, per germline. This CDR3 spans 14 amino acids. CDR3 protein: CASSPRGRNSPLHF. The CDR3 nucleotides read TGTGCCAGCAGCCCCCGGGGACGAAATTCACCCCTCCACTTT.